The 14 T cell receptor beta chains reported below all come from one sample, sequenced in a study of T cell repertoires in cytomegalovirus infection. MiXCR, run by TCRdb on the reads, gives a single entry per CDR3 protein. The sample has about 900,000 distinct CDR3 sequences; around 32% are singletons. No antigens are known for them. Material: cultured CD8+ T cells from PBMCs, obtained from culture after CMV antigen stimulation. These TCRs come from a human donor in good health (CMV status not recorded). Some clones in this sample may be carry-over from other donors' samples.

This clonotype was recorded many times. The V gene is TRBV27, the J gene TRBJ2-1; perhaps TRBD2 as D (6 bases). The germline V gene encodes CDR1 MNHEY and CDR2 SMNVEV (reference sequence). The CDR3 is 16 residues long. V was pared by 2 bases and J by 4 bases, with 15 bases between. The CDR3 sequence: CASSLGGGLSYNEQFF. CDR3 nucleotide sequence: TGTGCCAGCAGTTTAGGTGGGGGGTTATCTTACAATGAGCAGTTCTTC.

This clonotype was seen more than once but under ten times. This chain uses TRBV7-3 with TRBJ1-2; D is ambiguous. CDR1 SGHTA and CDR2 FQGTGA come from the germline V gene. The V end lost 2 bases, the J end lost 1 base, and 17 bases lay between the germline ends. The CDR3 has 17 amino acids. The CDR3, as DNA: TGTGCCAGCAGCTTATATCCACGGAGCGACGATAACTATGGCTACACCTTC. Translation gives CASSLYPRSDDNYGYTF. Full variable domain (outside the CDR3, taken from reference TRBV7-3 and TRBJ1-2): GAGVSQTPSNKVTEKGKYVELRCDPISGHTALYWYRQSLGQGPEFLIYFQGTGAADDSGLPNDRFFAVRPEGSVSTLKIQRTERGDSAVYLCASSLYPRSDDNYGYTFGSGTRLTVV.

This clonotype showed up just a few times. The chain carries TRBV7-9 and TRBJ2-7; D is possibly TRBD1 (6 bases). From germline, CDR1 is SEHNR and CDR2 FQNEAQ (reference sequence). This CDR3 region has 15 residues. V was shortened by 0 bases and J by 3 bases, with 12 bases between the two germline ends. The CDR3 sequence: CASSLASGRGYEQYF. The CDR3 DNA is TGTGCCAGCAGCTTAGCATCCGGCAGGGGCTACGAGCAGTACTTC.

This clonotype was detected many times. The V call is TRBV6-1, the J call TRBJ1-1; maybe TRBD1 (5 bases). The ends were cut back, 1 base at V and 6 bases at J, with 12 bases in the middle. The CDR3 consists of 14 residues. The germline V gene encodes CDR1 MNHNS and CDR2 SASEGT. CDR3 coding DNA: TGTGCCAGCAGTGAAGGGGGGGGGAGGGCTGAAGCTTTCTTT. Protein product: CASSEGGGRAEAFF.

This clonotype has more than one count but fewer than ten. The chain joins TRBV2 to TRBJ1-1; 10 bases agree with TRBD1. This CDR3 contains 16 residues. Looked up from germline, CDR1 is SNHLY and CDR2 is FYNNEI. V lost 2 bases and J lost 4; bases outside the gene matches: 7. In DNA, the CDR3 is TGTGCCAGCAGTGAATTAGGGACAGGGGTTAGCACTGAAGCTTTCTTT. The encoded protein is CASSELGTGVSTEAFF.

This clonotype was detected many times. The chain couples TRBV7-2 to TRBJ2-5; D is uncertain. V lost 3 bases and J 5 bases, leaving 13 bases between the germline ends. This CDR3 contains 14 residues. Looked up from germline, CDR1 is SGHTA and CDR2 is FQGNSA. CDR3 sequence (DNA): TGTGCCAGCAGCTTGGGTTACACGTCGGAGACCCAGTACTTC. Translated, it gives CASSLGYTSETQYF.

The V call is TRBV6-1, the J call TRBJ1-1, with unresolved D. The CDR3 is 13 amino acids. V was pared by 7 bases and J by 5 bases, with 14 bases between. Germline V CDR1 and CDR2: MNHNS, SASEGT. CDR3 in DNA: TGTGCCAGCACTACTCTAAGGGATACTGAAGCTTTCTTT. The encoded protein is CASTTLRDTEAFF.

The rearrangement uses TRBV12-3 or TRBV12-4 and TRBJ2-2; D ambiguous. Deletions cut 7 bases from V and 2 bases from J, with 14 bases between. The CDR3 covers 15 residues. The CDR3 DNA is TGTGCCAGCAATTCCCTGACGGTTAACACCGGGGAGCTGTTTTTT. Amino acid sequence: CASNSLTVNTGELFF.

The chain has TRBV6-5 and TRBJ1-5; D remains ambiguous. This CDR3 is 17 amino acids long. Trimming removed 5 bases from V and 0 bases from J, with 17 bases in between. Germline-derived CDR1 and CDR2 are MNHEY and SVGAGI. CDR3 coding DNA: TGTGCCAGCAGTCCCCTAGGCGGGCGTAATAGCAATCAGCCCCAGCATTTT. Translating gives CASSPLGGRNSNQPQHF.

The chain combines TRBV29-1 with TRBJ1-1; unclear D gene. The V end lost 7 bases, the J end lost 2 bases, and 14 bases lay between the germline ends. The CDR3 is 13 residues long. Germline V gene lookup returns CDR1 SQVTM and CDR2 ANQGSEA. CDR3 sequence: CSGRVFGNTEAFF. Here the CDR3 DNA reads TGCAGCGGTCGGGTTTTCGGCAACACTGAAGCTTTCTTT.

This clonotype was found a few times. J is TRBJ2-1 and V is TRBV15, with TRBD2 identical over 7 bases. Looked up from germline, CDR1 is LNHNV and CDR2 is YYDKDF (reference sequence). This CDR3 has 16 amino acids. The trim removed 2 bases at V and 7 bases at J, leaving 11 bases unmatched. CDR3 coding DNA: TGTGCCACCAGCAGAATGAGGGCGGGGGTCAGGAATGAGCAGTTCTTC. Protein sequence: CATSRMRAGVRNEQFF.

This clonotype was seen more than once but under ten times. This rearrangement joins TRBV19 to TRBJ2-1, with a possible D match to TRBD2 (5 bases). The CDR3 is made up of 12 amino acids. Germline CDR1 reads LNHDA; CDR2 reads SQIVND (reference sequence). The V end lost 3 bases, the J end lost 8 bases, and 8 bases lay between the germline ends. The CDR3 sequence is CASSMGVHEQFF. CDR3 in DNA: TGTGCCAGTAGTATGGGAGTCCATGAGCAGTTCTTC.

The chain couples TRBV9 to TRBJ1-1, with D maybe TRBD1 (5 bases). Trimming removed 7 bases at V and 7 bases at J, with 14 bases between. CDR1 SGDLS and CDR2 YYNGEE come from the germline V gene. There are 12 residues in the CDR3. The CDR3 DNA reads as TGTGCCAGCGTAGGAGGGGCTGGTGAAGCTTTCTTT. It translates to CASVGGAGEAFF.

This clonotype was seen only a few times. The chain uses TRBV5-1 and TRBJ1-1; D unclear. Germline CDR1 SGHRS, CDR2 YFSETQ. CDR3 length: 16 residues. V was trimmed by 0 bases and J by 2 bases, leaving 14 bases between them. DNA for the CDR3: TGCGCCAGCAGCTTGGGTCTCAGGACGGGCAACACTGAAGCTTTCTTT. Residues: CASSLGLRTGNTEAFF.